Presented here are 24 T cell receptor beta chains from one specimen sequenced in a study of shared clonotypes between healthy human individuals. Naive CD8 cells lacked CD45RO, underwent positive selection for CCR7 and left out terminally differentiated effector memory CD45RA+ cells. The method was immunoSEQ multiplex PCR; TCRdb's version includes in-frame clones alone and lacks a portion of them. The sample consists of about 590,000 clones, around 95% of them appearing once. Sequenced: naive CD8+ T cells sorted from blood. The source of these receptors is a woman aged 25 to 39 in good health.

The genes are TRBV28 and TRBJ1-2; D is perhaps TRBD1 (5 bases). Germline CDR1 MDHEN, CDR2 SYDVKM. The CDR3 spans 18 residues. Trimming took 3 bases from V and 2 from J, leaving 22 bases between them. The CDR3 bases are TGTGCCAGCAGTTTGATAGGGGCTCTCCAGACCCCCAACTATGGCTACACCTTC. It codes for CASSLIGALQTPNYGYTF.

The rearrangement links TRBV28 to TRBJ1-1; 9 bases are a match to TRBD1. V lost 6 bases, J lost 0 bases, and 8 bases stayed unmatched. Germline V lookup: CDR1 MDHEN, CDR2 SYDVKM. This CDR3 region has 16 residues. In nucleotides, the CDR3 is TGTGCCAGCAGGGGAACCGGGACAGGGATGAACACTGAAGCTTTCTTT. This codes for CASRGTGTGMNTEAFF.

This chain joins TRBV27 and TRBJ1-3; D unresolved. The CDR3 is 16 amino acids. Trimming removed 5 bases from V and 0 bases from J, with 14 bases in between. Germline V gene sequence: CDR1 MNHEY, CDR2 SMNVEV (reference sequence). In DNA form, the CDR3 reads TGTGCCAGCAGTCCTAGGGCCGGGAGCTCTGGAAACACCATATATTTT. It yields the protein CASSPRAGSSGNTIYF.

V gene TRBV7-8 combines with J gene TRBJ2-1; 8 bases match TRBD2. The CDR3 has 15 residues. Germline V gives CDR1 SGHVS, CDR2 FQNEAQ. V was clipped by 2 bases and J by 4 bases; unmatched bases: 4. The CDR3: CASSLTTSAYNEQFF. DNA of the CDR3: TGTGCCAGCAGCTTAACGACTAGCGCTTACAATGAGCAGTTCTTC.

This clone occurred once. The chain employs TRBV5-6 and TRBJ2-1; D gene ambiguous. This CDR3 is built from 16 residues. Trimming took 5 bases from V and 5 from J, leaving 20 bases between them. Germline-derived CDR1 and CDR2 are SGHDT and YYEEEE. The CDR3 region is CASSDMSLGRNNEQFF. CDR3 nucleotide sequence: TGTGCCAGCAGTGACATGAGTCTAGGGCGGAACAATGAGCAGTTCTTC.

This chain connects TRBV27 to TRBJ2-3, with 7 bases lining up with TRBD1. The CDR3 consists of 17 residues. J gave up 0 bases and V 3 bases, and 9 bases lay outside the gene matches. CDR1 is MNHEY and CDR2 is SMNVEV in the germline V gene (reference sequence). The CDR3 DNA reads as TGTGCCAGCAGTTTCCGCATGACAGGGAGAAGCACAGATACGCAGTATTTT. Amino acids: CASSFRMTGRSTDTQYF.

In this sample, this clone turned up a few times. The V and J genes are TRBV30 and TRBJ1-1; D possibly corresponds to TRBD1 (6 bases). CDR1 and CDR2 from the germline V gene are GTSNPN and SVGIG (reference sequence). This CDR3 region has 12 residues. Trimming removed 3 bases at V and 7 bases at J, with 12 bases between. CDR3 nucleotides: TGTGCCTGGAGAGGACAGAATGGTGAAGCTTTCTTT. Protein: CAWRGQNGEAFF.

The CDR3 sequence is CASSYGTAGNTIYF. The CDR3 DNA is TGTGCCAGCAGCTACGGGACAGCTGGAAACACCATATATTTT. V and J are TRBV11-3 and TRBJ1-3; 7 bases align to TRBD1. Unmatched junction bases numbered 2, after V lost 4 bases and J lost 2 bases. This CDR3 has 14 amino acids. Germline V lookup: CDR1 SGHNT, CDR2 YENEEA.

The CDR3 spells CASSLFGGVGKNIQYF. Written as DNA, the CDR3 is TGTGCCAGCAGTTTATTCGGGGGAGTGGGCAAAAACATTCAGTACTTC. The chain recombines TRBV27 with TRBJ2-4; D is perhaps TRBD2 (6 bases). Trimming took off 1 base at V and 3 bases at J, with 13 bases between the two ends. There are 16 residues in the CDR3. CDR1 is MNHEY, CDR2 SMNVEV, per germline (reference sequence).

The count of this clone is one. The rearrangement joins TRBV6-6 to TRBJ2-7; D might be TRBD2 (5 bases). This CDR3 region has 14 residues. Germline lookup yields CDR1 MNHNY and CDR2 SVGAGI (reference sequence). V was trimmed by 0 bases and J by 2 bases, leaving 8 bases between them. The chain's CDR3 is CASSYSLAPYEQYF. CDR3 coding DNA: TGTGCCAGCAGTTACTCCCTAGCCCCCTACGAGCAGTACTTC.

The chain couples TRBV11-2 to TRBJ2-7; the D is unclear. From germline, CDR1 is SGHAT and CDR2 FQNNGV. The CDR3 totals 13 residues. The germline V and J ends were trimmed by 0 bases and 2 bases, with 5 bases remaining between them. For the CDR3, the DNA is TGTGCCAGCAGCTTAGACCCCCCCTACGAGCAGTACTTC. It encodes CASSLDPPYEQYF.

The J gene is TRBJ2-3, the V gene TRBV19, with D possibly TRBD2 on 5 matching bases. Trimming stripped 2 bases from V and 0 bases from J, with 12 bases between. This CDR3 is built from 16 residues. Germline-derived CDR1 and CDR2 are LNHDA and SQIVND (reference sequence). The CDR3 DNA follows: TGTGCCAGTAGTATATTTTGGACTGACAGCACAGATACGCAGTATTTT. Protein sequence: CASSIFWTDSTDTQYF.

The chain combines TRBV29-1 with TRBJ2-7, with 7 bases identical to TRBD1. The CDR3 totals 12 residues. With V trimmed by 7 bases and J by 0 bases, 3 bases remained unmatched. Germline V CDR1 and CDR2: SQVTM, ANQGSEA. The CDR3 DNA is TGCAGCGGATGGGACAGCTCCTACGAGCAGTACTTC. It yields the protein CSGWDSSYEQYF.

This clone was seen only once. An end of the junction differs from the germline gene, which may be a read error. This chain links TRBV28 with TRBJ1-2; no clear D gene. This CDR3 spans 14 amino acids. Germline V gene data show CDR1 as MDHEN and CDR2 as SYDVKM. The CDR3 is CASSLYGSNYGHTF. For the CDR3, the DNA is TGTGCCAGCAGTTTATACGGCAGCAACTATGGCCACACCTTC.

The CDR3 protein is CASSQEGDPYEQYF. DNA for the CDR3: TGTGCCAGCAGCCAAGAGGGCGATCCCTACGAGCAGTACTTC. The V call is TRBV4-2, the J call TRBJ2-7; D call uncertain. V lost 0 bases and J lost 2, with 8 bases in between. Germline V lookup: CDR1 LGHNA, CDR2 YNFKEQ. This CDR3 is built from 14 residues.

The rearrangement links TRBV28 to TRBJ2-3; D is perhaps TRBD2 (5 bases). Germline V gene data show CDR1 as MDHEN and CDR2 as SYDVKM. CDR3 length: 15 residues. The V and J ends lost 7 bases and 4 bases respectively, with 18 bases between them. The CDR3 reads CASTMEAGEADTQYF. The CDR3 DNA sequence: TGTGCCAGCACCATGGAGGCCGGCGAGGCAGATACGCAGTATTTT. The full variable domain, its missing parts supplied by reference TRBV28 and TRBJ2-3, is DVKVTQSSRYLVKRTGEKVFLECVQDMDHENMFWYRQDPGLGLRLIYFSYDVKMKEKGDIPEGYSVSREKKERFSLILESASTNQTSMYLCASTMEAGEADTQYFGPGTRLTVL.

The gene calls are TRBV7-9 and TRBJ1-3, with D perhaps TRBD1 (5 bases). Trimming pared 2 bases from V and 4 bases from J, leaving 15 bases between. The CDR3 is 16 amino acids. Germline CDR1 SEHNR, CDR2 FQNEAQ (reference sequence). This CDR3 reads CASSLQGRTAGNTIYF. The CDR3 DNA reads as TGTGCCAGCAGCTTACAGGGCCGTACGGCGGGAAACACCATATATTTT.

The rearrangement links TRBV28 to TRBJ2-7; the match to TRBD1 covers 10 bases. V lost 5 bases, J lost 7 bases, and 8 bases stayed unmatched. CDR1 and CDR2 (germline): MDHEN, SYDVKM. The CDR3 totals 14 residues. The CDR3 reads CASSRQGALWEQYF. The CDR3 DNA follows: TGTGCCAGCAGTCGACAGGGGGCTTTGTGGGAGCAGTACTTC.

The V gene is TRBV19, the J gene TRBJ1-5; perhaps TRBD1 as D (5 bases). Per the germline V gene, CDR1 is LNHDA and CDR2 is SQIVND (reference sequence). The CDR3 has 15 residues. V was shortened by 7 bases and J by 4 bases, with 17 bases between the two germline ends. As DNA, the CDR3 is TGTGCCAGTAAACGTGAGACAGAGATTAATCAGCCCCAGCATTTT. This sequence encodes CASKRETEINQPQHF.

V gene TRBV28 combines with J gene TRBJ2-3; D ambiguous. V dropped 5 bases and J dropped 4 bases, with 16 bases sitting between them. Germline assignment: CDR1 MDHEN and CDR2 SYDVKM. CDR3 size: 15 residues. Written as DNA, the CDR3 is TGTGCCAGCAGTAAAATAACCTCACTCTCAGATACGCAGTATTTT. This codes for CASSKITSLSDTQYF. Complete variable domain (other parts from reference TRBV28 and TRBJ2-3): DVKVTQSSRYLVKRTGEKVFLECVQDMDHENMFWYRQDPGLGLRLIYFSYDVKMKEKGDIPEGYSVSREKKERFSLILESASTNQTSMYLCASSKITSLSDTQYFGPGTRLTVL.

This chain links TRBV27 with TRBJ2-1; D gene uncertain. The germline gives CDR1 MNHEY, CDR2 SMNVEV (reference sequence). The CDR3 loop spans 11 amino acids. Trimming cost V 9 bases and J 7 bases, with 10 bases left between them. The CDR3 DNA is TGTGCCAGTGAAGCCGGGAATGAGCAGTTCTTC. Its translation: CASEAGNEQFF.

This chain joins TRBV7-9 and TRBJ1-5; the D gene is possibly TRBD1 (6 bases). V was clipped by 3 bases and J by 6 bases, with 21 bases between them. The germline V gene has CDR1 SEHNR and CDR2 FQNEAQ (reference sequence). CDR3 length: 17 amino acids. This chain's CDR3 is CASSFSGDKEHGQPQHF. In DNA form, the CDR3 reads TGTGCCAGCAGCTTCTCAGGGGATAAAGAGCACGGTCAGCCCCAGCATTTT.

The chain couples TRBV27 to TRBJ1-2, with 7 bases fitting TRBD1. CDR1 is MNHEY, CDR2 SMNVEV, per germline (reference sequence). The CDR3 length is 13 residues. J gave up 10 bases and V 3 bases, and 8 bases lay outside the gene matches. DNA of the CDR3: TGTGCCAGCAGTTTCGACAGGGCCAGGGACTACACCTTC. Translation: CASSFDRARDYTF.

V is TRBV19 and J is TRBJ2-3; D remains unclear. V lost 5 bases and J 0 bases, leaving 18 bases between the germline ends. Germline CDR1 is LNHDA and CDR2 is SQIVND (reference sequence). The CDR3 extends over 17 amino acids. The DNA of the CDR3 is TGTGCCAGTAGTTCCCAGTTCGACCGCTATAGCACAGATACGCAGTATTTT. This gives the protein CASSSQFDRYSTDTQYF.